This TCR beta chain is drawn from a study of regulatory T cells in long-lasting Graves disease. The time point was: newly diagnosed GD, antithyroid drugs for less than 3 months. From PBMCs, RNA was extracted and then used to make the TCR library. This CDR3 is 13 amino acids long. Germline CDR1 is SGHAT and CDR2 is FQNNGV. The V gene lost 4 bases and the J gene lost 6 bases, with 10 bases spanning the gap. This clonotype was found many times. Assembly of TCR beta libraries relied on iRepertoire HTBI primers together with Arm-PCR of CDR3 regions. Via MiXCR, TCRdb re-called the multiplex PCR reads, giving one row per CDR3 protein. The data contain approximately 270,000 distinct CDR3 sequences, around a sixth of them singletons. These data also featured in a second study, about T cells in Graves' hyperthyroidism and ophthalmopathy. From that second work: The model's output predicted ophthalmopathy at a median of roughly 6.9 months prior to onset.

Sequencing used peripheral blood mononuclear cells (PBMCs), obtained at new diagnosis, from a patient treated with antithyroid drugs. The TCR comes from a woman in her thirties with Graves disease. The rearrangement joins TRBV11-2 to TRBJ2-1, with D uncertain. CDR3 loop: CASSSSPGNEQFF. Written as DNA, the CDR3 is TGTGCCAGCAGCTCCTCCCCCGGCAATGAGCAGTTCTTC.